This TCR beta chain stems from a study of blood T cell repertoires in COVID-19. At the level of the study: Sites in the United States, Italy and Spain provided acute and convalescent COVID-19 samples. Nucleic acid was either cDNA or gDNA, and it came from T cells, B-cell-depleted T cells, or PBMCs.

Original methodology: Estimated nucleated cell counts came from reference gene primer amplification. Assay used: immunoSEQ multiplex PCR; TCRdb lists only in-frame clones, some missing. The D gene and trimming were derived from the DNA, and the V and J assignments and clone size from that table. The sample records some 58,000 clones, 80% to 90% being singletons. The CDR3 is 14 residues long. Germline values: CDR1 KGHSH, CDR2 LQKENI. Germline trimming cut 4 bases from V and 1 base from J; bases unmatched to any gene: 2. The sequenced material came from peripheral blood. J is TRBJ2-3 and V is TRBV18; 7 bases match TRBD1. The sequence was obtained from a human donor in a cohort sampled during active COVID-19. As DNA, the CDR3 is TGTGCCAGCTCACTACAGGGGCGCACAGATACGCAGTATTTT. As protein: CASSLQGRTDTQYF.